This entry describes one TCR beta chain. What it binds is not known. The data are from a study of cytomegalovirus exposure and HLA in healthy donors. Notes on the study in general: The classifier was said to identify cytomegalovirus status with high specificity and sensitivity. Another analysis was done later, and it associated roughly 15,000 TCR beta sequences with HLA alleles at 0.05 false discovery rate.

V was cut by 3 bases and J by 0 bases, with 5 bases left in between. The CDR3 is 13 amino acids. Germline CDR1 reads SQVTM; CDR2 reads ANQGSEA. Primers: 60 Vbeta forward and 13 Jbeta reverse. Here immunoSEQ multiplex PCR was the method, and the copy in TCRdb shows in-frame clones only, minus some. Of 80,000 or so clones listed, 75% to 85% are singletons. The rearrangement links TRBV29-1 to TRBJ2-2; D unresolved. Sequencing input: PBMCs. This clonotype was obtained from a man aged 45-65 years in good health and CMV-seropositive. This CDR3 reads CSVDTANTGELFF. The DNA of the CDR3 is TGCAGCGTTGACACTGCGAACACCGGGGAGCTGTTTTTT.